Many counts were recorded for the clone carrying this T cell receptor beta chain. What it binds is unknown. This entry belongs to a study of response to subunit inactivated influenza vaccine. The germline V gene encodes CDR1 SGHTA and CDR2 FQGNSA. V lost 4 bases to trimming and J lost 1 base, with 10 bases between them. The CDR3 length is 14 residues. TCRdb called the RT-PCR reads again in MiXCR, with one record for every CDR3 protein. This sample has around 530,000 distinct CDR3 sequences, with about 15% found just once. Broader study findings: With each seasonal influenza vaccination, the authors suggested, few new T cells are recruited.

The material was CD4+ T cells sorted from PBMCs, obtained around 25 months after vaccination. The V call is TRBV7-2, the J call TRBJ1-1; D uncertain. This TCR came from a man aged 50 to 75 who received an inactivated influenza vaccine. The CDR3 spells CASSYADTNTEAFF. The CDR3 region has the DNA TGTGCCAGCAGCTACGCAGACACGAACACTGAAGCTTTCTTT. Supplemented by reference TRBV7-2 and TRBJ1-1, the full variable domain reads GAGVSQSPSNKVTEKGKDVELRCDPISGHTALYWYRQSLGQGLEFLIYFQGNSAPDKSGLPSDRFSAERTGGSVSTLTIQRTQQEDSAVYLCASSYADTNTEAFFGQGTRLTVV.